The clone carrying this TCR beta chain was counted between two and nine times. This specimen belongs to a study of blood T cell repertoires in COVID-19. V lost 6 bases and J lost 3; bases outside the gene matches: 5. CDR1 MDHEN and CDR2 SYDVKM come from the germline V gene. CDR3 length: 14 amino acids. TCRdb's copy holds only in-frame clones and misses some; the assay was immunoSEQ multiplex PCR. Found here are hundreds of thousands of clones, less than 90% of them singletons; the top ten hold over 3%. The chain is built from TRBV28 and TRBJ2-1; 7 bases map to TRBD1. The source is a woman between 45 and 65 years old in a cohort exposed to, infected with or recovered from COVID-19 (not recorded which). The sample consisted of PBMCs or T cells enriched from blood (not recorded which). This CDR3 reads CASRLTGSYNEQFF. The CDR3 DNA reads as TGTGCCAGCAGACTGACAGGGAGCTACAATGAGCAGTTCTTC.